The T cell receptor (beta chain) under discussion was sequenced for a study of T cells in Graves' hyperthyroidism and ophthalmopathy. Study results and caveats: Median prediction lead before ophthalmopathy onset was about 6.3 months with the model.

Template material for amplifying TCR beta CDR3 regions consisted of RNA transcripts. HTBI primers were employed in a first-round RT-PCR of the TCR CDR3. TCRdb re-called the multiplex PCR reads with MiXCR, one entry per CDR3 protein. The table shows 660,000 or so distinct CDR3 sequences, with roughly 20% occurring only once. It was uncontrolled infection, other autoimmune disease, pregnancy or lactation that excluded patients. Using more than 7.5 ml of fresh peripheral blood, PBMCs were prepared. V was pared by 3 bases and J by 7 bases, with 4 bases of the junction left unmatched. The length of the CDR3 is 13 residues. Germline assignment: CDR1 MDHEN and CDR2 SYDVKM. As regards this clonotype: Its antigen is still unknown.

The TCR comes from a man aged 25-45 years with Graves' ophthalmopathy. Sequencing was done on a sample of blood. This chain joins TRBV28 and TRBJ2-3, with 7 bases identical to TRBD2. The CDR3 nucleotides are TGTGCCAGCAGTTTCACGGGAGGAAATACGCAGTATTTT. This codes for CASSFTGGNTQYF. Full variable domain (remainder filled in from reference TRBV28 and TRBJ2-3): DVKVTQSSRYLVKRTGEKVFLECVQDMDHENMFWYRQDPGLGLRLIYFSYDVKMKEKGDIPEGYSVSREKKERFSLILESASTNQTSMYLCASSFTGGNTQYFGPGTRLTVL.